Below are 8 T cell receptor beta chains sequenced from a single sample in a study of spatial heterogeneity in lung cancer (dated by TCRdb to between 2018 and 2021). The method was 5' RACE. These reads were obtained on a NextSeq 500. TCRdb itself trimmed the public reads at Q25 with fastp, ran MiXCR and retained productive beta chains. When rows share a CDR3 protein, they turn into one entry using the most common DNA and genes. Here the sample has about 23,000 distinct CDR3 sequences; less than 6% occur a single time. Roughly 5% of the sample is taken by the ten largest. The intended sense of this specimen's time point label: sample taken at primary tumor resection. The sample in question was PBMCs, obtained at surgery. These TCRs come from a male donor with early-stage non-small cell lung cancer.

This clonotype appeared many times. The CDR3 spells CATSSDRAGNTIYF. The CDR3 nucleotides read TGTGCCACCAGCTCGGACAGGGCTGGAAACACCATATATTTT. This sequence joins TRBV15 and TRBJ1-3, with 8 bases that match TRBD1. Germline CDR1 is LNHNV and CDR2 is YYDKDF (reference sequence). This CDR3 spans 14 amino acids. J lost 2 bases, V lost 5 bases, and 2 bases had no gene match.

This clonotype was seen many times. V is TRBV3-1 and J is TRBJ2-2; TRBD2 matches at 10 bases. Trimming at V came to 4 bases and at J to 7 bases, leaving 6 bases not matched to a gene. The CDR3 is made up of 15 amino acids. Per germline, CDR1 LGHDT and CDR2 YNNKEL (reference sequence). The CDR3 bases are TGTGCCAGCAGCCCAGCGGGGGGGCGGATCGGGGAGCTGTTTTTT. Its protein product is CASSPAGGRIGELFF. Based on the CDR3 plus reference TRBV3-1 and TRBJ2-2, the full variable domain is DTAVSQTPKYLVTQMGNDKSIKCEQNLGHDTMYWYKQDSKKFLKIMFSYNNKELIINETVPNRFSPKSPDKAHLNLHINSLELGDSAVYFCASSPAGGRIGELFFGEGSRLTVL.

This clonotype was seen at least ten times. V and J are TRBV25-1 and TRBJ1-6; TRBD1 is a possible D gene (6 bases). Deletions cut 4 bases from V and 12 bases from J, with 10 bases between. Germline V lookup: CDR1 MGHDK, CDR2 SYGVNS. CDR3 length: 12 residues. DNA for the CDR3: TGTGCCAGCAGTGGGGGGGCGCTACCCCTCCACTTT. This gives the protein CASSGGALPLHF.

The table lists this clonotype with many counts. The chain combines TRBV3-1 with TRBJ2-7; 7 nucleotides align to TRBD2. Trimming removed 3 bases from V and 5 bases from J; junction bases left unmatched: 13. The germline V gene encodes CDR1 LGHDT and CDR2 YNNKEL (reference sequence). There are 16 residues in the CDR3. CDR3 in DNA: TGTGCCAGCAGCCATGCGTCGGGGGGAGTCAGGGACGAGCAGTACTTC. This gives the protein CASSHASGGVRDEQYF.

This clonotype was recorded many times. The J gene is TRBJ2-1, the V gene TRBV7-9, with TRBD1 matching over 8 bases. Germline CDR1 SEHNR, CDR2 FQNEAQ (reference sequence). V dropped 1 base and J dropped 2; count of bases not matched to a gene: 1. The CDR3 totals 15 residues. CDR3 loop: CASSLGDRPYNEQFF. The CDR3, as DNA: TGTGCCAGCAGCTTAGGGGACAGGCCCTACAATGAGCAGTTCTTC.

This clonotype was seen at least ten times. V and J are TRBV10-3 and TRBJ1-3; TRBD1 agrees at 8 bases. V dropped 6 bases and J dropped 6; count of bases not matched to a gene: 10. The CDR3 extends over 15 amino acids. Germline CDR1 ENHRY, CDR2 SYGVKD. The CDR3 protein is CAIRRGQGQANTIYF. The CDR3 DNA is TGTGCCATCAGACGAGGACAGGGTCAGGCAAACACCATATATTTT.

This clonotype has a count of ten or more. This chain joins TRBV5-8 and TRBJ1-6; the D is unclear. In germline, CDR1 is SGHTS, CDR2 YDEGEE. The V gene lost 0 bases and the J gene lost 14 bases, with 15 bases spanning the gap. There are 14 residues in the CDR3. The CDR3 loop is CASSLARTFVTLHF. The CDR3 DNA is TGTGCCAGCAGCTTGGCGAGGACGTTCGTAACCCTCCACTTT.

This clonotype is medium-sized in the sample. V and J are TRBV6-6 and TRBJ2-1; 9 nucleotides line up with TRBD2. Germline V gives CDR1 MNHNY, CDR2 SVGAGI (reference sequence). V was pared by 11 bases and J by 4 bases, with 3 bases of the junction left unmatched. The CDR3 consists of 12 residues. CDR3 nucleotide sequence: TGTGCCGCTAGCGGGACTTACAATGAGCAGTTCTTC. Amino acids: CAASGTYNEQFF.